The 15 T cell receptor beta chains listed next were all sequenced from one sample in a study of cytomegalovirus exposure and HLA in healthy donors. This table comes from immunoSEQ multiplex PCR, and its TCRdb copy is limited to in-frame clones, with some not included. The profile shows some 150,000 clones, about 89% of them singletons. The source material was PBMCs. The receptor set was obtained from a woman between 18 and 30 years old in good health and CMV-seropositive.

CDR3 sequence: CSAQEFREKLFF. The CDR3 bases are TGCAGCGCACAGGAGTTTCGGGAAAAACTGTTTTTT. This sequence joins TRBV29-1 and TRBJ1-4; weak D call: TRBD1 (5 bases). CDR3 length equals 12 residues. Trimming left V 7 bases short and J 8 bases short, with 14 bases between. Germline CDR1 reads SQVTM; CDR2 reads ANQGSEA.

J is TRBJ2-7 and V is TRBV6-1, with D tentatively TRBD1 (6 bases). CDR1 is MNHNS and CDR2 is SASEGT in the germline V gene. CDR3 length equals 13 residues. Trimming stripped 8 bases from V and 1 base from J, with 12 bases between. For the CDR3, the DNA is TGTGCCAGCGGGGAGACAGGTTCCTACGAGCAGTACTTC. Translating it yields CASGETGSYEQYF.

The J gene is TRBJ2-7, the V gene TRBV28; 15 bases are a match to TRBD2. The V gene end was trimmed by 6 bases and the J gene end by 6 bases; junction bases not matched to a gene: 9. CDR1 and CDR2 from the germline V gene are MDHEN and SYDVKM. The CDR3 is 16 amino acids. The CDR3 here is CASRYAGLAGGAEQYF. CDR3 DNA sequence: TGTGCCAGCAGGTACGCCGGACTAGCGGGAGGGGCCGAGCAGTACTTC.

The rearrangement links TRBV28 to TRBJ1-1; D ambiguous. CDR3 length equals 15 residues. Between the trimmed V and J ends, which lost 3 bases and 2 bases, there was a span of 13 bases. CDR1 MDHEN and CDR2 SYDVKM come from the germline V gene. The CDR3 spells CASSLLADLNTEAFF. Written as DNA, the CDR3 is TGTGCCAGCAGTTTGTTGGCAGACTTAAACACTGAAGCTTTCTTT.

The chain carries TRBV7-9 and TRBJ1-2; D is unresolved. V lost 7 bases and J lost 7, with 16 bases in between. Per the germline V gene, CDR1 is SEHNR and CDR2 is FQNEAQ (reference sequence). CDR3 length equals 13 residues. The chain's CDR3 is CASTDYTPGGYTF. The CDR3 bases are TGTGCCAGCACCGATTACACGCCGGGTGGCTACACCTTC.

The chain uses TRBV4-2 and TRBJ1-1; D uncertain. This CDR3 is 16 amino acids long. The germline V gene encodes CDR1 LGHNA and CDR2 YNFKEQ. Trimming removed 4 bases from V and 1 base from J, with 16 bases in between. CDR3 in amino acids: CASSRGASLSNTEAFF. The CDR3 nucleotides read TGTGCCAGCAGCCGGGGAGCTTCCCTTTCGAACACTGAAGCTTTCTTT.

J is TRBJ2-2 and V is TRBV10-3; 14 nucleotides align to TRBD2. The CDR3 sequence is 17 residues long. V lost 4 bases, J lost 2 bases, and 3 bases stayed unmatched. Per the germline V gene, CDR1 is ENHRY and CDR2 is SYGVKD. The CDR3, as DNA: TGTGCCATCAGTGGGGGACTAGCGGGGGAAAACACCGGGGAGCTGTTTTTT. This sequence encodes CAISGGLAGENTGELFF.

The chain combines TRBV2 with TRBJ2-7; TRBD1 is a possible D gene (5 bases). V lost 8 bases to trimming and J lost 1 base, with 12 bases between them. The CDR3 consists of 13 residues. From germline, CDR1 is SNHLY and CDR2 FYNNEI. The chain's CDR3 is CASLPDSSYEQYF. CDR3 coding DNA: TGTGCCAGCCTCCCAGACAGTTCCTACGAGCAGTACTTC.

The CDR3 protein is CASSGPAGGSEKLFF. The CDR3 nucleotides read TGTGCCAGCAGTGGCCCCGCGGGGGGTAGTGAAAAACTGTTTTTT. The chain recombines TRBV6-1 with TRBJ1-4, with D possibly TRBD1 on 5 matching bases. CDR1 and CDR2 (germline): MNHNS, SASEGT. This CDR3 spans 15 amino acids. The V end was cut by 4 bases, the J end by 7 bases, with 16 bases between.

This clone was recorded once. This chain joins TRBV19 and TRBJ2-2; the match to TRBD2 covers 13 bases. V was pared by 7 bases and J by 0 bases, with 2 bases of the junction left unmatched. CDR1 LNHDA and CDR2 SQIVND come from the germline V gene (reference sequence). There are 16 residues in the CDR3. CDR3 loop: CASKGLAGSNTGELFF. CDR3 nucleotide sequence: TGTGCCAGTAAGGGACTAGCGGGATCGAACACCGGGGAGCTGTTTTTT.

The V gene is TRBV6-6, the J gene TRBJ2-7; TRBD1 agrees at 7 bases. The germline V gene has CDR1 MNHNY and CDR2 SVGAGI (reference sequence). V dropped 5 bases and J dropped 5; count of bases not matched to a gene: 12. The CDR3 sequence is 15 residues long. The CDR3 loop is CASSAEGPRGNEQYF. In DNA form, the CDR3 reads TGTGCCAGCAGTGCAGAGGGCCCCAGGGGGAACGAGCAGTACTTC.

The chain uses TRBV19 and TRBJ1-5, with D unresolved. Germline CDR1 is LNHDA and CDR2 is SQIVND (reference sequence). The V gene lost 5 bases and the J gene lost 4 bases, with 18 bases spanning the gap. The length of the CDR3 is 16 residues. The CDR3 spells CASSPRGGAGNQPQHF. CDR3 coding DNA: TGTGCCAGTAGTCCCCGGGGAGGAGCGGGTAATCAGCCCCAGCATTTT. Full variable domain (outside the CDR3, taken from reference TRBV19 and TRBJ1-5): DGGITQSPKYLFRKEGQNVTLSCEQNLNHDAMYWYRQDPGQGLRLIYYSQIVNDFQKGDIAEGYSVSREKKESFPLTVTSAQKNPTAFYLCASSPRGGAGNQPQHFGDGTRLSIL.

The CDR3 reads CASSQDLWASIDTQYF. CDR3 DNA sequence: TGCGCCAGCAGCCAAGACCTTTGGGCAAGTATAGATACGCAGTATTTT. The rearrangement joins TRBV4-1 to TRBJ2-3; D not certain. The germline CDR1 and CDR2 sequences are MGHRA and YSYEKL. The V end lost 0 bases, the J end lost 5 bases, and 15 bases lay between the germline ends. The CDR3 is made up of 16 amino acids.

The genes are TRBV19 and TRBJ1-2, with 9 bases fitting TRBD1. The junction had 12 bases not matched to a gene; V was cut back by 10 bases and J by 6 bases. The CDR3 totals 14 residues. The germline V gene has CDR1 LNHDA and CDR2 SQIVND (reference sequence). The CDR3 nucleotides read TGTGCCACCAAGAACCGACAGGGGGGCGATGGCTACACCTTC. Its protein is CATKNRQGGDGYTF.

The gene calls are TRBV7-2 and TRBJ1-1, with D maybe TRBD1 (6 bases). V shed 3 bases and J shed 6 bases, with 17 bases lying between them. The CDR3 is made up of 15 amino acids. CDR1 SGHTA and CDR2 FQGNSA come from the germline V gene. This chain's CDR3 is CASSFVAGVRSEAFF. CDR3 sequence (DNA): TGTGCCAGCAGCTTCGTTGCAGGGGTTCGGTCTGAAGCTTTCTTT.